This T cell receptor (beta chain) was observed in a study of cytomegalovirus exposure and HLA in healthy donors. Study background: Prior work identified 95 million to 120 million unique TCR beta sequences in 150 million to 200 million T cells.

Overall study findings and caveats: Based on reports, TCR beta sequences accurately predicted HLA-A and HLA-B alleles for most subjects. Per a later analysis, HLA-associated TCR beta chains showed more clonal expansion than other, equally common TCR beta chains.

This PCR relied on a set of 60 Vbeta primers and 13 Jbeta primers. Libraries were prepared by immunoSEQ multiplex PCR; TCRdb keeps only in-frame clonotypes and omits some of them. This sample has 95,000 to 100,000 clones, with around four fifths found just once. This clone turned up a few times. The antigen remains undetermined. Per the germline V gene, CDR1 is MRHNA and CDR2 is SNTAGT. The CDR3 runs to 14 residues. J was trimmed by 5 bases and V by 5 bases; bases with no gene match: 6. These donors counted as nominally healthy when sampled, but unrecorded immune exposures were likely. The V call is TRBV6-4, the J call TRBJ2-3; 8 bases are shared with TRBD2. The origin of this receptor is a middle-aged man in good health and CMV-seronegative. Material for sequencing was PBMCs. CDR3 DNA sequence: TGTGCCAGCAGTACCGGACTAGCTCGAGATACGCAGTATTTT. Translation gives CASSTGLARDTQYF.